This paragraph covers one T cell receptor (beta chain) sequence. Its target is unknown. CDR3 length equals 16 residues. V dropped 4 bases and J dropped 2; count of bases not matched to a gene: 8. Per the germline V gene, CDR1 is KGHSH and CDR2 is LQKENI. These data come from a study of PD-L1 blockade in urothelial cancer. About the research overall: Samples of blood were analyzed 3 weeks (second dose) and 6 weeks after treatment start. T cells were recovered from blood samples at a median of around 150,000.

Sequenced by immunoSEQ multiplex PCR; TCRdb stores in-frame clones only, minus some. The sample yields roughly 51,000 clones, around 85% seen once. General observations from the study: Pretreatment clonality of the blood TCR repertoire below the median was predictive of superior survival.

Specified time point: peripheral blood 6 weeks after treatment start. The diagnosis in patients was locally advanced or metastatic urothelial carcinoma. J is TRBJ1-3 and V is TRBV18; 7 bases agree with TRBD1. This TCR derives from a man between 50 and 59 years old with urothelial cancer. The sample here was PBMCs, taken around atezolizumab (anti-PD-L1) treatment. CDR3 DNA: TGTGCCAGCTCACTCTGGGACAGATCGACTGGAAACACCATATATTTT. This sequence encodes CASSLWDRSTGNTIYF.